This T cell receptor beta chain was recovered during a study of T cells in Graves' hyperthyroidism and ophthalmopathy. Study findings and constraints: Clonotypes that were expanded in thyroid above 0.001 mostly appeared in blood too. Ophthalmopathy was model-predicted a median about 6.9 months pre-onset.

In its sample, this clonotype was seen many times. What it binds is unknown. This CDR3 spans 15 amino acids. V was cut by 5 bases and J by 0 bases, with 11 bases left in between. Per the germline V gene, CDR1 is SGHTA and CDR2 is FQGNSA. Amplification yielded TCR beta CDR3 regions, with RNA transcripts as the source. An initial round of RT-PCR targeting the TCR CDR3 relied on the HTBI primer set. TCRdb ran MiXCR on the multiplex PCR reads and lists one entry per CDR3 protein. Of fewer than 350,000 distinct CDR3 sequences listed, 10% to 15% are singletons. The specimen was blood. The source is a woman in her 30s with Graves' hyperthyroidism that later progressed to Graves' ophthalmopathy. This chain joins TRBV7-2 and TRBJ2-4, with a weak D call TRBD2 (5 bases). The CDR3 sequence: CASSPGGVAKNIQYF. The CDR3 bases are TGTGCCAGCAGCCCCGGAGGAGTAGCCAAAAACATTCAGTACTTC.